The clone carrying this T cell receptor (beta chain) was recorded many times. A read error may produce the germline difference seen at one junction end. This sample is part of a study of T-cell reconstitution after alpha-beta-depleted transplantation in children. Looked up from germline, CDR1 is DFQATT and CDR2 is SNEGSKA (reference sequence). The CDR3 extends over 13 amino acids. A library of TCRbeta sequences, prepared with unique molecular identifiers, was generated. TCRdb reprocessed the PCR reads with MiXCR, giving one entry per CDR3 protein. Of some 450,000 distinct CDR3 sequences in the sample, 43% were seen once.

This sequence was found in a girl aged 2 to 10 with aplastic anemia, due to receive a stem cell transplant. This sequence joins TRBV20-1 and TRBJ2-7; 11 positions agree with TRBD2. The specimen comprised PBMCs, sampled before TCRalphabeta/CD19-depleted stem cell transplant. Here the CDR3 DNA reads TGCAGTGCTAGAGGTGCGGCTAGCGGGAGGACGGGCTTC. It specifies CSARGAASGRTGF.